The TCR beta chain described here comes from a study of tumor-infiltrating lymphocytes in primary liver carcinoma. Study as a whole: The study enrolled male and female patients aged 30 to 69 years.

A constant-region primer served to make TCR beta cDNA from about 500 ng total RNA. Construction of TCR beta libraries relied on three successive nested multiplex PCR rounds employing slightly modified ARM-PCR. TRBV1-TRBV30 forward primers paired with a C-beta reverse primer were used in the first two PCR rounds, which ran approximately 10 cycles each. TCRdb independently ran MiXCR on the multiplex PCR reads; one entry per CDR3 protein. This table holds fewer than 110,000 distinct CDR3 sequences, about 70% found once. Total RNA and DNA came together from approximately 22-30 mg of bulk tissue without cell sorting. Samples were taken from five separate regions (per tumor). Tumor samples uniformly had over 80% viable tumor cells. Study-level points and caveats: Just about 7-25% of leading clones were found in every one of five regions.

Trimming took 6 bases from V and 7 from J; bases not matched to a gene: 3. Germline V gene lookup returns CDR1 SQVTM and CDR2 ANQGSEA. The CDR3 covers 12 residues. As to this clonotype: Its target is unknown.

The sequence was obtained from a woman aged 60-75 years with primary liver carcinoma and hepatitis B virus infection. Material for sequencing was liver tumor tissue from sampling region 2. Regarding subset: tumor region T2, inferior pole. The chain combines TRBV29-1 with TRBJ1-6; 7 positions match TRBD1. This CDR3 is CSVDRANSPLHF. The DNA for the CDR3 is TGCAGCGTCGACAGGGCAAATTCACCCCTCCACTTT.